This T cell receptor (beta chain) was profiled in a study of shared T cell receptors in the human thymus. Method: immunoSEQ multiplex PCR; TCRdb's copy keeps in-frame clones and lacks some. The sample lists hundreds of thousands of clones; 70% to 90% were seen once. Per germline, CDR1 MGHDK and CDR2 SYGVNS. V lost 6 bases, J lost 2 bases, and 10 bases stayed unmatched. The length of the CDR3 is 17 residues. These data were likewise used in another study, on human thymus T cells. That study adds: Finnish infants who were healthy and having corrective surgery for congenital heart defects made up the donors. Resections from corrective heart surgery provided thymus tissue. Related research reported highly overlapping thymic repertoires among unrelated individuals.

The chain carries TRBV25-1 and TRBJ2-3; TRBD2 aligns across 11 bases. Sequenced input: thymocytes. The TCR sequence derives from a boy under three years old with a congenital heart defect. In DNA form, the CDR3 reads TGTGCCAGCAGACCAGCAATTAGCGGGGGGGACACAGATACGCAGTATTTT. This sequence encodes CASRPAISGGDTDTQYF.